This TCR beta chain was retrieved from a study of siplizumab effects on memory and regulatory T cells. Data came from immunoSEQ multiplex PCR; TCRdb stores just in-frame clones and leaves some out. The repertoire holds 95,000 to 130,000 clones, with less than 95% as singletons. Sequences were obtained from non-Treg CD4+ T cells sorted from blood. This clonotype was sampled from a human donor in good health.

This CDR3 is CATKGSGANVLTF. Here the CDR3 DNA reads TGTGCCACGAAGGGGTCTGGGGCCAACGTCCTGACTTTC. This chain links TRBV27 with TRBJ2-6; maybe TRBD1 (5 bases). Between the trimmed V and J ends, which lost 10 bases and 1 base, there was a span of 8 bases. Germline-derived CDR1 and CDR2 are MNHEY and SMNVEV (reference sequence). CDR3 length equals 13 residues.